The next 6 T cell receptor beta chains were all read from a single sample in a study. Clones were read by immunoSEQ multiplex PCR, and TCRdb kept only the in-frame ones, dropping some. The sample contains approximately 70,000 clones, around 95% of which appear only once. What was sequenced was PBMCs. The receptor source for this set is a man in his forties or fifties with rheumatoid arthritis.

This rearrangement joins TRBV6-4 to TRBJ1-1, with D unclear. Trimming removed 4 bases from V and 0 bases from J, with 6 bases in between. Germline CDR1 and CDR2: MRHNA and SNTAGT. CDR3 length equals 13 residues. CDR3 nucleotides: TGTGCCAGCAGTGTGGAGTTGAACACTGAAGCTTTCTTT. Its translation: CASSVELNTEAFF.

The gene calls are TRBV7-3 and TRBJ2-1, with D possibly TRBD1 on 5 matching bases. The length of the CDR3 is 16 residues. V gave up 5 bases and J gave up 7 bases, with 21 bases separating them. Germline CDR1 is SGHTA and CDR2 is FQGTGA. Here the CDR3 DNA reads TGTGCCAGCAGCCTATCGGGCAGGGTGAGCCAAAATGAGCAGTTCTTC. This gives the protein CASSLSGRVSQNEQFF.

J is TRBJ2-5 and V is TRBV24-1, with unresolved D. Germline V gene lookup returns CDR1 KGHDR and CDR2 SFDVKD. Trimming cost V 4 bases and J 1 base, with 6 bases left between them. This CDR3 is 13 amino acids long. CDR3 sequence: CATSERTQETQYF. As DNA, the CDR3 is TGTGCCACCAGTGAGCGGACCCAAGAGACCCAGTACTTC.

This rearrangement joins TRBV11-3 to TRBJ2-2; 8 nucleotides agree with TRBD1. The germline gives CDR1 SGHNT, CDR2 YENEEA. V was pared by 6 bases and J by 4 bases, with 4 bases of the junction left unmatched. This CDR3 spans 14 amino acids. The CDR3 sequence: CASRNTGGTGELFF. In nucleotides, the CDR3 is TGTGCCAGCAGGAATACAGGGGGCACCGGGGAGCTGTTTTTT.

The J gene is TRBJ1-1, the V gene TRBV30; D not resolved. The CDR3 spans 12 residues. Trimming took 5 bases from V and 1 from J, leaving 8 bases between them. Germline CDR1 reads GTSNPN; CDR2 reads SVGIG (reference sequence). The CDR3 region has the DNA TGTGCCTGGGCGAAGGGGAACACTGAAGCTTTCTTT. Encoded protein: CAWAKGNTEAFF.

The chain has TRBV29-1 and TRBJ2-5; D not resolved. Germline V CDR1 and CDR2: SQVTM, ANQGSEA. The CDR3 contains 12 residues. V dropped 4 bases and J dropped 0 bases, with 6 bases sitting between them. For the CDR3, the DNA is TGCAGCGTTGCTGGGGACCAAGAGACCCAGTACTTC. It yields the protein CSVAGDQETQYF.